This TCR beta chain stems from a study of blood T cell repertoires in COVID-19. About the research overall: Acute and convalescent COVID-19 samples came from the United States, Italy and Spain.

Germline-derived CDR1 and CDR2 are LNHDA and SQIVND (reference sequence). Trimming removed 8 bases at V and 9 bases at J, with 20 bases between. This CDR3 spans 15 amino acids. In the original analysis: Nucleated cell number was recorded as an estimate derived from reference gene primer amplification. Assay used: immunoSEQ multiplex PCR; TCRdb lists only in-frame clones, some missing. V and J calls and clone size are given by that table; D and trimming were obtained from the DNA. The sample lists roughly 85,000 clones; under 85% were seen once. The chain has TRBV19 and TRBJ1-6; D possibly corresponds to TRBD1 (6 bases). The TCR originated in a human donor in a cohort sampled during active COVID-19. The sequenced material came from peripheral blood. The CDR3 sequence: CASRGGFLPGSPLHF. CDR3 in DNA: TGTGCCAGTCGAGGGGGTTTCCTTCCGGGTTCACCCCTCCACTTT.